These 32 T cell receptor beta chains originate from one sample sequenced in a study of blood T cell repertoires in COVID-19. Libraries were prepared by immunoSEQ multiplex PCR; TCRdb keeps only in-frame clonotypes and omits some of them. The repertoire holds 350,000 to 450,000 clones, around 87% seen once, with around 1.9% in the top ten. Sequenced sample: PBMCs or T cells enriched from blood (not recorded which). The receptor source for this set is a man in his forties in a cohort exposed to, infected with or recovered from COVID-19 (not recorded which).

This chain joins TRBV11-3 and TRBJ1-4; TRBD1 matches at 9 bases. The CDR3 length is 16 residues. The germline CDR1 and CDR2 sequences are SGHNT and YENEEA. Losses at the gene ends were 7 bases for V and 8 bases for J; bases not matched to a gene: 14. The CDR3 nucleotides read TGTGCCAGCATCCCTCCAGGGACAGGGTTTGCGGAAAAACTGTTTTTT. Translation gives CASIPPGTGFAEKLFF.

V is TRBV5-1 and J is TRBJ2-3, with 8 nucleotides matching TRBD2. The CDR3 is made up of 15 amino acids. After removal of 4 bases from V and 8 bases from J, the junction contained 12 bases not matched to a gene. Per germline, CDR1 SGHRS and CDR2 YFSETQ. The CDR3 loop is CASSQQGLEGVTQYF. The CDR3 DNA reads TGCGCCAGCAGCCAACAGGGACTAGAGGGAGTTACGCAGTATTTT.

This chain joins TRBV15 and TRBJ2-4; 11 bases agree with TRBD2. The CDR3 runs to 17 residues. Germline loops: CDR1 LNHNV, CDR2 YYDKDF (reference sequence). J lost 0 bases, V lost 3 bases, and 4 bases had no gene match. DNA of the CDR3: TGTGCCACCAGCAGCGGACTAGCGGGTCTAGCCAAAAACATTCAGTACTTC. It is translated as CATSSGLAGLAKNIQYF.

This clone was found once. V is TRBV7-9 and J is TRBJ1-5; no definite D call. Trimming removed 2 bases at V and 7 bases at J, with 9 bases between. Germline CDR1 reads SEHNR; CDR2 reads FQNEAQ (reference sequence). The CDR3 runs to 13 residues. CDR3 amino acids: CASSLYGSQPQHF. The DNA for the CDR3 is TGTGCCAGCAGCTTATACGGGAGCCAGCCCCAGCATTTT. Full variable domain (remainder filled in from reference TRBV7-9 and TRBJ1-5): DTGVSQNPRHKITKRGQNVTFRCDPISEHNRLYWYRQTLGQGPEFLTYFQNEAQLEKSRLLSDRFSAERPKGSFSTLEIQRTEQGDSAMYLCASSLYGSQPQHFGDGTRLSIL.

This chain uses TRBV11-3 with TRBJ2-1; 10 bases agree with TRBD2. Germline lookup yields CDR1 SGHNT and CDR2 YENEEA. J gave up 4 bases and V 10 bases, and 4 bases lay outside the gene matches. This CDR3 is built from 13 residues. In DNA form, the CDR3 reads TGTGCCACCGTGGGACTAGCGTACAATGAGCAGTTCTTC. This gives the protein CATVGLAYNEQFF.

This sequence joins TRBV23-1 and TRBJ2-2; 8 bases are a match to TRBD2. TRBV23-1 is an ORF, with its function uncertain. V was pared by 2 bases and J by 1 base, with 6 bases of the junction left unmatched. This CDR3 comprises 17 residues. The CDR3 sequence is CASSQPKRERNTGELFF. Written as DNA, the CDR3 is TGCGCCAGCAGTCAACCGAAGCGGGAGAGGAACACCGGGGAGCTGTTTTTT.

This chain uses TRBV30 with TRBJ1-5, with D perhaps matching TRBD1 (5 bases). V lost 2 bases and J lost 0, with 8 bases in between. Germline V gene lookup returns CDR1 GTSNPN and CDR2 SVGIG (reference sequence). This CDR3 comprises 14 residues. This chain's CDR3 is CAWSLDTSNQPQHF. The CDR3 nucleotides are TGTGCCTGGAGTTTGGACACTAGCAATCAGCCCCAGCATTTT. Variable domain in full (rest from reference TRBV30 and TRBJ1-5): SQTIHQWPATLVQPVGSPLSLECTVEGTSNPNLYWYRQAAGRGLQLLFYSVGIGQISSEVPQNLSASRPQDRQFILSSKKLLLSDSGFYLCAWSLDTSNQPQHFGDGTRLSIL.

The chain links TRBV4-2 to TRBJ2-7; 7 bases agree with TRBD2. Trimming took 0 bases from V and 2 from J; bases not matched to a gene: 4. Germline CDR1 LGHNA, CDR2 YNFKEQ. The length of the CDR3 is 15 residues. CDR3: CASSQEGLAAYEQYF. CDR3 DNA sequence: TGTGCCAGCAGCCAAGAAGGGCTAGCGGCCTACGAGCAGTACTTC.

This CDR3 reads CASSSLRQSYEQYF. The CDR3 region has the DNA TGTGCCAGCAGTTCCCTCCGACAGAGCTACGAGCAGTACTTC. The chain joins TRBV27 to TRBJ2-7; TRBD1 is a possible D gene (5 bases). The CDR3 covers 14 residues. Germline loops: CDR1 MNHEY, CDR2 SMNVEV (reference sequence). Trimming removed 4 bases at V and 3 bases at J, with 13 bases between.

This clone was detected a few times. This rearrangement joins TRBV28 to TRBJ2-7; the match to TRBD2 covers 7 bases. CDR3 length: 12 amino acids. Unmatched junction bases numbered 5, after V lost 7 bases and J lost 5 bases. The V gene's germline CDR1 is MDHEN and CDR2 SYDVKM. In DNA form, the CDR3 reads TGTGCCAGCAAGGGAGGGGTTAACGAGCAGTACTTC. Amino acids: CASKGGVNEQYF. The full variable domain, in which reference TRBV28 and TRBJ2-7 provide the parts outside the CDR3, is DVKVTQSSRYLVKRTGEKVFLECVQDMDHENMFWYRQDPGLGLRLIYFSYDVKMKEKGDIPEGYSVSREKKERFSLILESASTNQTSMYLCASKGGVNEQYFGPGTRLTVT.

This chain uses TRBV7-9 with TRBJ2-5, with 7 bases fitting TRBD2. Unmatched junction bases numbered 0, after V lost 4 bases and J lost 1 base. CDR1 and CDR2 (germline): SEHNR, FQNEAQ (reference sequence). The CDR3 runs to 13 residues. This chain's CDR3 is CASSSGGQETQYF. In DNA, the CDR3 is TGTGCCAGCAGCTCGGGAGGCCAAGAGACCCAGTACTTC.

The chain is built from TRBV5-1 and TRBJ2-1; 10 bases align to TRBD2. Germline CDR1 reads SGHRS; CDR2 reads YFSETQ. CDR3 length: 17 amino acids. V was clipped by 2 bases and J by 0 bases; unmatched bases: 5. This CDR3 is CASSFAPSGSSYNEQFF. CDR3 bases: TGCGCCAGCAGCTTTGCCCCTAGCGGGAGCTCCTACAATGAGCAGTTCTTC.

This chain connects TRBV6-2 or TRBV6-3 to TRBJ2-7; D is undetermined. From germline, CDR1 is MNHEY and CDR2 SVGEGT. Trimming stripped 5 bases from V and 2 bases from J, with 7 bases between. The CDR3 is 12 amino acids. CDR3 sequence (DNA): TGTGCCAGCAGTGGTAGAACCTACGAGCAGTACTTC. Amino acid sequence: CASSGRTYEQYF.

The chain is built from TRBV6-4 and TRBJ2-7, with TRBD2 as a possible D gene (7 bases). Trimming took off 10 bases at V and 3 bases at J, with 22 bases between the two ends. The CDR3 length is 15 residues. Germline CDR1 reads MRHNA; CDR2 reads SNTAGT. CDR3 loop: CAINLIQGGYYEQYF. The CDR3 coding sequence is TGTGCCATCAACCTAATACAGGGAGGGTACTACGAGCAGTACTTC.

With regard to this clone: Other nucleotide sequences from this sample produce the same CDR3. The gene calls are TRBV5-1 and TRBJ1-3; D gene ambiguous. Germline V CDR1 and CDR2: SGHRS, YFSETQ. This CDR3 has 14 amino acids. The V gene lost 0 bases and the J gene lost 3 bases, with 7 bases spanning the gap. CDR3 in amino acids: CASSLAGIGNTIYF. CDR3 in DNA: TGCGCCAGCAGCTTGGCGGGGATTGGAAACACCATATATTTT.

The chain links TRBV27 to TRBJ2-7; TRBD2 is a possible D gene (7 bases). The ends were cut back, 7 bases at V and 6 bases at J, with 19 bases in the middle. The CDR3 covers 14 residues. The germline gives CDR1 MNHEY, CDR2 SMNVEV (reference sequence). In DNA form, the CDR3 reads TGTGCCAGCAACTCGGGGGCGGGAGTCGGCGAGCAGTACTTC. This codes for CASNSGAGVGEQYF.

V and J are TRBV2 and TRBJ2-3; TRBD2 is a possible D gene (5 bases). CDR1 is SNHLY, CDR2 FYNNEI, per germline. The CDR3 spans 13 residues. V lost 8 bases to trimming and J lost 4 bases, with 13 bases between them. Written as DNA, the CDR3 is TGTGCCAGCTGTTTCCTGGGAGCAGATACGCAGTATTTT. Translation: CASCFLGADTQYF.

The chain combines TRBV27 with TRBJ2-7; 9 positions match TRBD1. This CDR3 spans 15 amino acids. V lost 6 bases to trimming and J lost 5 bases; unmatched junction nucleotides: 11. Germline V CDR1 and CDR2: MNHEY, SMNVEV (reference sequence). CDR3 DNA sequence: TGTGCCAGCAGGGATACCGGGACAGGGCCCCACGAGCAGTACTTC. Translating it yields CASRDTGTGPHEQYF.

The chain recombines TRBV18 with TRBJ1-5; 9 nucleotides agree with TRBD1. Germline loops: CDR1 KGHSH, CDR2 LQKENI. V was pared by 3 bases and J by 5 bases, with 5 bases of the junction left unmatched. CDR3 length: 15 amino acids. Here the CDR3 reads CASSPETGGDQPQHF. Here the CDR3 DNA reads TGTGCCAGCTCACCTGAGACAGGGGGAGATCAGCCCCAGCATTTT.

A word on this clone: One end of the junction is discordant with germline, which a read error may explain. V and J are TRBV19 and TRBJ2-1; 9 bases fit TRBD1. Looked up from germline, CDR1 is LNHDA and CDR2 is SQIVND (reference sequence). CDR3 length: 15 amino acids. The CDR3, as DNA: TGTGCCAGTAGACCGGGACAGGGAGTCTACAGTGAGCAGTTCTTC. Its translation is CASRPGQGVYSEQFF.

The J gene is TRBJ2-3, the V gene TRBV6-5; TRBD2 aligns across 9 bases. The CDR3 covers 15 residues. After removal of 4 bases from V and 3 bases from J, the junction contained 5 bases not matched to a gene. Germline CDR1 is MNHEY and CDR2 is SVGAGI. The CDR3 DNA reads as TGTGCCAGCAGTTCTTATAGCGGGAGAACAGATACGCAGTATTTT. Amino acid sequence: CASSSYSGRTDTQYF.

The J gene is TRBJ1-2, the V gene TRBV5-1; D is unclear. The CDR3 covers 13 residues. V was clipped by 2 bases and J by 6 bases, with 11 bases between them. From germline, CDR1 is SGHRS and CDR2 YFSETQ. CDR3 DNA: TGCGCCAGCAGCTTTCAAGGTGAGGATGGCTACACCTTC. Its protein is CASSFQGEDGYTF.

The chain joins TRBV5-6 to TRBJ1-1; 7 bases match TRBD1. This CDR3 is 14 amino acids long. Looked up from germline, CDR1 is SGHDT and CDR2 is YYEEEE. J was trimmed by 5 bases and V by 5 bases; bases with no gene match: 9. In DNA form, the CDR3 reads TGTGCCAGCAGATACAGGGGTAGGTCAACTGAAGCTTTCTTT. Its protein is CASRYRGRSTEAFF.

J is TRBJ1-6 and V is TRBV3-1 (or the pseudogene TRBV3-2); D is unresolved. There are 12 residues in the CDR3. Trimming removed 7 bases at V and 6 bases at J, with 7 bases between. Germline lookup yields CDR1 LGHDT and CDR2 YNNKEL (reference sequence). The CDR3 coding sequence is TGTGCCAGCAACAGCCGTAATTCACCCCTCCACTTT. Its protein product is CASNSRNSPLHF.

The rearrangement uses TRBV7-3 and TRBJ2-2, with a tentative D call TRBD1 (5 bases). V was pared by 3 bases and J by 5 bases, with 13 bases between. From germline, CDR1 is SGHTA and CDR2 FQGTGA. The CDR3 contains 15 residues. This CDR3 is CASSFRGASTGELFF. The DNA for the CDR3 is TGTGCCAGCAGCTTTCGTGGGGCCTCGACCGGGGAGCTGTTTTTT. Filled out from reference TRBV7-3 and TRBJ2-2, the complete variable domain reads GAGVSQTPSNKVTEKGKYVELRCDPISGHTALYWYRQSLGQGPEFLIYFQGTGAADDSGLPNDRFFAVRPEGSVSTLKIQRTERGDSAVYLCASSFRGASTGELFFGEGSRLTVL.

CDR3 sequence reads: CASSKKQAGDYYGYTF. The CDR3 bases are TGTGCCAGCAGCAAAAAACAGGCAGGTGACTACTATGGCTACACCTTC. This chain links TRBV21-1 with TRBJ1-2; the D segment call TRBD1 is taken from the table without a DNA check. TRBV21-1 has pseudogene status. The CDR3 extends over 16 amino acids.

The rearrangement uses TRBV6-1 and TRBJ2-7; D is possibly TRBD2 (6 bases). Germline CDR1 is MNHNS and CDR2 is SASEGT. The V gene lost 2 bases and the J gene lost 9 bases, with 20 bases spanning the gap. There are 15 residues in the CDR3. CDR3 loop: CASSELTLEEEGQYF. DNA for the CDR3: TGTGCCAGCAGTGAACTTACCTTGGAGGAGGAGGGGCAGTACTTC.

This clone was seen a handful of times. The genes are TRBV5-1 and TRBJ2-7, with TRBD2 matching over 9 bases. Germline V CDR1 and CDR2: SGHRS, YFSETQ. Trimming removed 5 bases from V and 3 bases from J; junction bases left unmatched: 3. This CDR3 comprises 13 residues. The CDR3: CASSVLAGYEQYF. CDR3 DNA: TGCGCCAGCAGTGTACTAGCGGGCTACGAGCAGTACTTC.

J is TRBJ2-1 and V is TRBV11-3; TRBD2 matches at 16 bases. V dropped 0 bases and J dropped 5; count of bases not matched to a gene: 7. Germline V lookup: CDR1 SGHNT, CDR2 YENEEA. The CDR3 totals 19 residues. CDR3 residues: CASSLDGTSGRAVDNEQFF. CDR3 DNA: TGTGCCAGCAGCTTAGACGGGACTAGCGGGAGGGCGGTCGACAATGAGCAGTTCTTC.

This clone was seen a single time. CDR3 DNA: TGTGCCAGCAGTTCGAGCGTTCTGGATGGCTACACCTTC. The encoded protein is CASSSSVLDGYTF. The V and J genes are TRBV28 and TRBJ1-2; D is undetermined. The CDR3 has 13 amino acids. With 4 bases removed from V and 6 bases from J, the gap between germline ends came to 12 bases. CDR1 MDHEN and CDR2 SYDVKM come from the germline V gene.

The chain employs TRBV18 and TRBJ2-7; TRBD2 aligns across 12 bases. CDR3 length equals 17 residues. Germline lookup yields CDR1 KGHSH and CDR2 LQKENI. The trim removed 4 bases at V and 0 bases at J, leaving 7 bases unmatched. The CDR3 nucleotides are TGTGCCAGCTCACGGTCTAGCGGGAGGGAAAGCTCCTACGAGCAGTACTTC. Protein sequence: CASSRSSGRESSYEQYF.

This chain uses TRBV3-1 (or the pseudogene TRBV3-2) with TRBJ2-1, with 12 bases matching TRBD2. The CDR3 is made up of 15 amino acids. Germline CDR1 LGHDT, CDR2 YNNKEL (reference sequence). V shed 1 base, J shed 9 bases, and the junction held 4 bases outside the gene matches. The CDR3 sequence is CASSQGLAGGSEQFF. CDR3 DNA: TGTGCCAGCAGCCAAGGGCTAGCGGGGGGGAGTGAGCAGTTCTTC.